This record looks at one TCR beta chain sequence and its context. These data belong to a study of shared clonotypes between healthy human individuals. The repertoire was sequenced with immunoSEQ multiplex PCR; TCRdb's copy has only in-frame clones and lacks some. The data contain some 1.1 million clones, around 77% of them singletons. The receptor comes from a man aged 18 to 35 in good health. Some clones in this sample may be carry-over from other donors' samples. Input material: memory CD4+ T cells from PBMCs. The subset here: CD45RA-negative fraction.

CDR3 protein: CASRGHLRTGELFF. As DNA, the CDR3 is TGTGCCAGCAGGGGACACCTAAGGACCGGGGAGCTGTTTTTT. The chain employs TRBV6-1 and TRBJ2-2; perhaps TRBD1 as D (6 bases). The germline V gene has CDR1 MNHNS and CDR2 SASEGT. CDR3 length equals 14 residues. With 6 bases removed from V and 5 bases from J, the gap between germline ends came to 13 bases.